A selection of T cell receptor beta chains follows, all from one sample in a study of CD8 T cells in ankylosing spondylitis. Via MiXCR, TCRdb re-called the 5' RACE reads, giving one row per CDR3 protein. The sample holds roughly 470,000 distinct CDR3 sequences, about 25% seen once. The sequencing sample was made of blood, either unsorted or a sorted T cell fraction (not recorded which). These receptors originate from a male donor with ankylosing spondylitis. Each CDR3 is given without its conserved first and last residue.

v_call cdr3_length cdr3_aa
TRBV2 11 ASSDARDQPQH
TRBV7-9 10 ASSLVAAEAF
TRBV12-3/TRBV12-4 11 ASARDSNQPQH
TRBV20-1 12 SARRGGAYNEQF
TRBV2 11 ASSTGLNNEQF
TRBV7-2 15 ASSHLASGTSSYEQY
TRBV20-1 9 SAGRGREQF
TRBV24-1 10 ATSQGNQPQH
TRBV20-1 11 SALVRSGNTIY
TRBV27 16 ASNHLGTVVGTNTEAF
TRBV9 14 ASSVDQMRGANVLT
TRBV11-2 14 ASSPPWGAPTDTQY
TRBV5-1 14 ASSLTGGAGNTEAF
TRBV19 12 ASTFWRGVGEQF
TRBV7-9 14 ASSFGDRGGNQPQH
TRBV5-1 12 ASNPGQRTGELF
TRBV29-1 10 SALGQGSGYT